These 14 T cell receptor beta chains were sequenced from one sample in a study of CD8+CD57+ T cells in acquired aplastic anemia. TCR beta VDJ combinations and CDR3 sequences were profiled from genomic DNA. TCRdb fed the reads into MiXCR, producing one record per CDR3 protein. The table includes roughly 180,000 distinct CDR3 sequences, almost 50% detected once. The patients chosen for sequencing had shown expansion of CD8+CD57+ cells (detected by flow cytometry). The sample was sorted CD4+, CD8+, or CD8+CD57+ T cells (not recorded which) from PBMCs. These TCRs come from a human donor with aplastic anemia.

This chain uses TRBV29-1 with TRBJ2-5, with a weak D call TRBD2 (5 bases). The ends were cut back, 4 bases at V and 5 bases at J, with 11 bases in the middle. The CDR3 contains 12 residues. Per the germline V gene, CDR1 is SQVTM and CDR2 is ANQGSEA. The CDR3 region has the DNA TGCAGCGTTGGTACTAGTGGCGAGACCCAGTACTTC. The encoded protein is CSVGTSGETQYF. Combining the CDR3 with reference TRBV29-1 and TRBJ2-5 gives the whole variable domain SAVISQKPSRDICQRGTSLTIQCQVDSQVTMMFWYRQQPGQSLTLIATANQGSEATYESGFVIDKFPISRPNLTFSTLTVSNMSPEDSSIYLCSVGTSGETQYFGPGTRLLVL.

The V gene is TRBV29-1, the J gene TRBJ2-7; D is possibly TRBD1 or TRBD2 (5 bases each). This CDR3 spans 14 amino acids. The ends were cut back, 3 bases at V and 4 bases at J, with 16 bases in the middle. The germline V gene has CDR1 SQVTM and CDR2 ANQGSEA. CDR3 nucleotides: TGCAGCGTTGAGTTTGGGACCCAAGGGTACGAGCAGTACTTC. Its protein is CSVEFGTQGYEQYF.

The rearrangement uses TRBV19 and TRBJ2-4, with D uncertain. Per germline, CDR1 LNHDA and CDR2 SQIVND (reference sequence). There are 14 residues in the CDR3. The V end lost 1 base, the J end lost 4 bases, and 8 bases lay between the germline ends. The CDR3 coding sequence is TGTGCCAGTAGTATAGCGAGCGAGAAAAACATTCAGTACTTC. Translating gives CASSIASEKNIQYF.

The rearrangement links TRBV5-1 to TRBJ2-2; tentative D call: TRBD1 (6 bases). CDR3 length equals 15 residues. Germline CDR1 and CDR2: SGHRS and YFSETQ. V was cut by 7 bases and J by 3 bases, with 16 bases left in between. The DNA for the CDR3 is TGCGCCAGCGGCGGAGGACAGACCTACACCGGGGAGCTGTTTTTT. Translated: CASGGGQTYTGELFF.

The genes are TRBV20-1 and TRBJ2-7, with a weak D call TRBD2 (7 bases). Trimming stripped 1 base from V and 6 bases from J, with 19 bases between. Germline CDR1 DFQATT, CDR2 SNEGSKA (reference sequence). The CDR3 has 15 residues. In nucleotides, the CDR3 is TGCAGTGCTAGAGCCAGGGGAGGGAGAGGATCCGAGCAGTACTTC. It translates to CSARARGGRGSEQYF.

About this clonotype: This may come from a read error, since a much larger clone is one base off. This chain links TRBV6-2 or TRBV6-3 with TRBJ1-2; perhaps TRBD1 as D (5 bases). V gave up 2 bases and J gave up 2 bases, with 15 bases separating them. CDR3 length: 16 residues. From germline, CDR1 is MNHEY and CDR2 SVGEGT. Here the CDR3 reads CASSYATTELNYGYTF. For the CDR3, the DNA is TGTGCCAGCAGTTACGCGACGACAGAGCTAAACTATGGCTACACCTTC.

In its sample, this clonotype was seen many times. The chain combines TRBV5-1 with TRBJ2-7; 8 bases agree with TRBD1. The CDR3 spans 15 residues. CDR1 and CDR2 (germline): SGHRS, YFSETQ. With V trimmed by 3 bases and J by 5 bases, 10 bases remained unmatched. The CDR3 nucleotides are TGCGCCAGCAGCTACGGACAGGGCGCAGTAAACGAGCAGTACTTC. It encodes CASSYGQGAVNEQYF.

This clonotype was counted many times. V and J are TRBV7-9 and TRBJ2-3; 8 bases are a match to TRBD2. CDR3 length equals 15 residues. CDR1 and CDR2 from the germline V gene are SEHNR and FQNEAQ (reference sequence). The V segment lost 1 base and the J segment 6 bases; nucleotides outside the gene matches: 6. CDR3 loop: CASSLEAGAADTQYF. The CDR3 region has the DNA TGTGCCAGCAGCTTAGAAGCGGGGGCCGCGGATACGCAGTATTTT.

A few counts support this clonotype. This may arise from a read error, as a much more abundant clone is one base away. The chain links TRBV6-1 to TRBJ1-6; TRBD1 is a possible D gene (5 bases). V was cut by 6 bases and J by 6 bases, with 15 bases left in between. Germline CDR1 and CDR2: MNHNS and SASEGT. The length of the CDR3 is 15 residues. The CDR3 loop is CASRAGRAFNSPLHF. CDR3 nucleotides: TGTGCCAGCAGAGCGGGACGGGCCTTTAATTCACCCCTCCACTTT.

The chain joins TRBV29-1 to TRBJ2-7, with TRBD1 identical over 10 bases. Germline trimming cut 6 bases from V and 3 bases from J; bases unmatched to any gene: 5. Germline V gene sequence: CDR1 SQVTM, CDR2 ANQGSEA. This CDR3 contains 13 residues. The CDR3 region has the DNA TGCAGCGTCGCCGGGACAGGGGACTACGAGCAGTACTTC. Amino acid sequence: CSVAGTGDYEQYF.

This clonotype was counted at least ten times. This sequence joins TRBV29-1 and TRBJ1-1; 9 nucleotides align to TRBD1. Per germline, CDR1 SQVTM and CDR2 ANQGSEA. The CDR3 spans 14 residues. Unmatched junction bases numbered 7, after V lost 4 bases and J lost 4 bases. In DNA form, the CDR3 reads TGCAGCGTTGCGGGACAGGGTTCGAGCACTGAAGCTTTCTTT. It is translated as CSVAGQGSSTEAFF.

This clonotype was picked up many times. The chain carries TRBV19 and TRBJ2-3; tentatively, D is TRBD1 (5 bases). Germline CDR1 is LNHDA and CDR2 is SQIVND (reference sequence). Deletions cut 3 bases from V and 2 bases from J, with 9 bases between. The CDR3 runs 14 residues. The DNA of the CDR3 is TGTGCCAGTAGTATCGACAGACCCACAGATACGCAGTATTTT. This translates into CASSIDRPTDTQYF.

This chain uses TRBV10-3 with TRBJ1-2; possible D gene TRBD1, 5 bases. The CDR3 is 17 amino acids. CDR1 and CDR2 from the germline V gene are ENHRY and SYGVKD. Trimming shortened V by 0 bases and J by 5 bases, and 19 bases separated the two germline ends. DNA for the CDR3: TGTGCCATCAGTGAGTCGAGGGAGGGGAGATATTTGTATGGCTACACCTTC. Its protein product is CAISESREGRYLYGYTF.

CDR3: CASTLGGQGTDTQYF. Here the CDR3 DNA reads TGTGCCAGCACATTAGGGGGGCAGGGCACAGATACGCAGTATTTT. The chain combines TRBV28 with TRBJ2-3; D assignment may be TRBD1 or TRBD2 (6 bases each). V was pared by 7 bases and J by 1 base, with 15 bases between. The CDR3 is made up of 15 amino acids. Germline V gene lookup returns CDR1 MDHEN and CDR2 SYDVKM.